These 25 T cell receptor beta chains were sequenced from one sample in a study of T cells in Graves' hyperthyroidism and ophthalmopathy. The TCR beta CDR3 regions underwent amplification using RNA transcripts as the source. The TCR CDR3 first-round RT-PCR relied on the HTBI primer set. From the multiplex PCR reads, TCRdb called clonotypes with MiXCR, one entry per CDR3 protein. Of about 520,000 distinct CDR3 sequences listed, less than 25% are singletons. The sequenced sample was blood. All receptors derive from a woman aged 25-40 years with Graves' ophthalmopathy.

A few counts support this clonotype. The chain carries TRBV27 and TRBJ2-5; 14 positions match TRBD2. The trim removed 5 bases at V and 9 bases at J, leaving 11 bases unmatched. This CDR3 is built from 16 residues. Germline V gene sequence: CDR1 MNHEY, CDR2 SMNVEV (reference sequence). The CDR3 region is CASSSGTSGGRWAQYF. The CDR3 DNA reads as TGTGCCAGCAGTAGCGGGACTAGCGGGGGCCGGTGGGCCCAGTACTTC.

There are many counts of this clonotype. The gene calls are TRBV27 and TRBJ1-2; no reliable D call. Germline loops: CDR1 MNHEY, CDR2 SMNVEV (reference sequence). V lost 5 bases, J lost 5 bases, and 18 bases lay in between. The CDR3 has 15 amino acids. CDR3 region: CASSPFDAASYGYTF. The CDR3 DNA follows: TGTGCCAGCAGTCCGTTTGACGCGGCCAGTTATGGCTACACCTTC.

At least ten counts were recorded for this clonotype. The chain links TRBV12-3 or TRBV12-4 to TRBJ2-5; D is undetermined. There are 13 residues in the CDR3. With 8 bases removed from V and 4 bases from J, the gap between germline ends came to 14 bases. Here the CDR3 DNA reads TGTGCCAGCGGGGTGCGGAATGGAGAGACCCAGTACTTC. Translating gives CASGVRNGETQYF.

This clonotype was recorded at least ten times. The chain has TRBV6-5 and TRBJ1-2; 7 bases are shared with TRBD1. V lost 6 bases, J lost 4 bases, and 8 bases stayed unmatched. CDR1 and CDR2 (germline): MNHEY, SVGAGI. This CDR3 region has 14 residues. Here the CDR3 reads CASSLTGIFYGYTF. Here the CDR3 DNA reads TGTGCCAGCAGCTTGACAGGGATTTTCTATGGCTACACCTTC.

This clonotype has at least ten counts. This chain joins TRBV6-1 and TRBJ2-5; 12 bases are a match to TRBD1. Germline V gene sequence: CDR1 MNHNS, CDR2 SASEGT. Trimming cost V 4 bases and J 7 bases; bases outside gene matches: 7. The CDR3 has 15 amino acids. The chain's CDR3 is CASSGGTGGRVTQYF. The CDR3 region has the DNA TGTGCCAGCAGTGGAGGGACAGGGGGCCGAGTGACCCAGTACTTC.

This clonotype was found a few times. In this CDR3 the conserved last residue, phenylalanine or tryptophan, is missing, so a read error is likely. The gene calls are TRBV6-5 and TRBJ2-2, with no clear D. The V gene's germline CDR1 is MNHEY and CDR2 SVGAGI. Trimming stripped 6 bases from V and 1 base from J, with 9 bases between. The CDR3 has 14 amino acids. CDR3 region: CASRVTRNTGELFL. The CDR3 DNA sequence: TGTGCCAGCAGAGTTACTCGGAACACCGGGGAGCTGTTTCTT.

This clonotype was observed many times. This chain uses TRBV6-2 or TRBV6-3 with TRBJ1-2, with D perhaps TRBD1 (5 bases). Germline loops: CDR1 MNHEY, CDR2 SVGEGT. The CDR3 loop spans 14 amino acids. V lost 5 bases and J 6 bases, leaving 16 bases between the germline ends. The DNA for the CDR3 is TGTGCCAGCAGTCAGACCGGGACGGAGGATGGCTACACCTTC. This encodes CASSQTGTEDGYTF.

This clonotype was seen at least ten times. The chain couples TRBV10-3 to TRBJ1-1; perhaps TRBD1 as D (5 bases). The CDR3 contains 15 residues. CDR1 and CDR2 (germline): ENHRY, SYGVKD. V was cut by 6 bases and J by 0 bases, with 14 bases left in between. CDR3 protein: CAIRSSGGMNTEAFF. CDR3 nucleotide sequence: TGTGCCATCAGGAGCTCGGGGGGGATGAACACTGAAGCTTTCTTT.

This clonotype was detected many times. The chain has TRBV5-1 and TRBJ1-5, with a weak D call TRBD1 (6 bases). The CDR3 consists of 22 residues. The germline CDR1 and CDR2 sequences are SGHRS and YFSETQ. V was trimmed by 0 bases and J by 3 bases, leaving 31 bases between them. DNA of the CDR3: TGCGCCAGCAGCTTGGCCTTGGGGCTGGCGGGACACTCAACGGGCCACAATCAGCCCCAGCATTTT. Protein product: CASSLALGLAGHSTGHNQPQHF.

This clonotype was counted at least ten times. The chain joins TRBV11-1 to TRBJ2-5; D gene uncertain. Germline V gene data show CDR1 as SGHAT and CDR2 as FQDESV (reference sequence). This CDR3 is 15 amino acids long. The germline V and J ends were trimmed by 1 base and 0 bases, with 9 bases remaining between them. The CDR3 sequence: CASSLGSGDQETQYF. CDR3 sequence (DNA): TGTGCCAGCAGCTTAGGGTCGGGTGACCAAGAGACCCAGTACTTC.

The sample holds one count of this clonotype. V and J are TRBV20-1 and TRBJ1-3; no clear D. The CDR3 is 13 residues long. The V gene lost 3 bases and the J gene lost 1 base, with 7 bases spanning the gap. CDR1 is DFQATT and CDR2 is SNEGSKA in the germline V gene (reference sequence). The CDR3 here is CSASIGSGNTIYF. For the CDR3, the DNA is TGCAGTGCTAGTATTGGTTCTGGAAACACCATATATTTT.

CDR3: CASSTRQGGGEQYF. CDR3 bases: TGTGCCAGCAGCACCCGACAGGGAGGAGGGGAGCAGTACTTC. V is TRBV7-2 and J is TRBJ2-7; possible D gene TRBD1, 7 bases. This CDR3 region has 14 residues. Germline V gives CDR1 SGHTA, CDR2 FQGNSA. The germline V and J ends were trimmed by 5 bases and 7 bases, with 18 bases remaining between them.

The rearrangement joins TRBV12-3 or TRBV12-4 to TRBJ2-7, with TRBD2 matching 9 bases. V was clipped by 0 bases and J by 2 bases; unmatched bases: 5. This CDR3 has 16 residues. The CDR3 DNA reads as TGTGCCAGCAGTTTAGCGCCCAGCGGGGGGACCTACGAGCAGTACTTC. Translation: CASSLAPSGGTYEQYF.

V is TRBV11-2 and J is TRBJ2-2, with D perhaps being TRBD1 or TRBD2 (6 bases each). This CDR3 comprises 16 residues. V gave up 2 bases and J gave up 0 bases, with 10 bases separating them. Per the germline V gene, CDR1 is SGHAT and CDR2 is FQNNGV. This CDR3 is CASSLLGGSNTGELFF. The DNA of the CDR3 is TGTGCCAGCAGCTTATTAGGGGGGTCGAACACCGGGGAGCTGTTTTTT.

Many counts were recorded for this clonotype. CDR3 protein: CSVASGEETQYF. CDR3 coding DNA: TGCAGCGTTGCGTCAGGGGAAGAGACCCAGTACTTC. This chain links TRBV29-1 with TRBJ2-5; a possible D gene is TRBD1 (6 bases). V was pared by 4 bases and J by 3 bases, with 9 bases between. Germline assignment: CDR1 SQVTM and CDR2 ANQGSEA. The CDR3 runs 12 residues.

This clonotype was observed at least ten times. The V call is TRBV3-1, the J call TRBJ1-2; D is unclear. Per germline, CDR1 LGHDT and CDR2 YNNKEL (reference sequence). V was shortened by 0 bases and J by 3 bases, with 8 bases between the two germline ends. The CDR3 has 14 residues. CDR3 sequence reads: CASSQDRNYYGYTF. The DNA for the CDR3 is TGTGCCAGCAGCCAAGATAGAAATTACTATGGCTACACCTTC.

Many counts were recorded for this clonotype. This chain joins TRBV7-9 and TRBJ1-1, with D possibly TRBD1 on 5 matching bases. Germline V gene sequence: CDR1 SEHNR, CDR2 FQNEAQ (reference sequence). This CDR3 comprises 15 residues. With 2 bases removed from V and 2 bases from J, the gap between germline ends came to 12 bases. Written as DNA, the CDR3 is TGTGCCAGCAGCTTACCCCGGGACCGAAACACTGAAGCTTTCTTT. Its translation is CASSLPRDRNTEAFF.

This clonotype was counted many times. The chain employs TRBV28 and TRBJ1-1; D perhaps matches TRBD1 (6 bases). Germline V CDR1 and CDR2: MDHEN, SYDVKM. Trimming took 6 bases from V and 6 from J, leaving 14 bases between them. The CDR3 length is 13 residues. The CDR3, as DNA: TGTGCCAGCAGCACCGGGACATCCGCTGAAGCTTTCTTT. Translation: CASSTGTSAEAFF.

This clonotype came up many times. The chain couples TRBV12-3 or TRBV12-4 to TRBJ1-5; the D gene is possibly TRBD1 (5 bases). The CDR3 runs 14 residues. V was pared by 3 bases and J by 2 bases, with 8 bases between. Here the CDR3 DNA reads TGTGCCAGCAGTTTGGGAGGGGGCAATCAGCCCCAGCATTTT. It translates to CASSLGGGNQPQHF.

For this clonotype: The junction and the germline gene differ at one end; a read error may be behind it. This sequence joins TRBV4-1 and TRBJ1-5; D is undetermined. The germline V gene has CDR1 MGHRA and CDR2 YSYEKL. The CDR3 sequence is 16 residues long. CDR3 DNA: TGCTCCAGCAGCCAAGATTCGGGGTTGGGCAATCAGCCCCAGCATTTT. This encodes CSSSQDSGLGNQPQHF.

The V call is TRBV4-2, the J call TRBJ2-2; 7 bases line up with TRBD1. With 0 bases clipped from V and 1 base from J, the junction kept 14 bases outside the gene matches. This CDR3 spans 20 amino acids. Germline assignment: CDR1 LGHNA and CDR2 YNFKEQ. The CDR3 reads CASSQEEKEVGQVNTGELFF. CDR3 nucleotide sequence: TGTGCCAGCAGCCAAGAGGAAAAGGAGGTAGGACAGGTGAACACCGGGGAGCTGTTTTTT.

This clonotype was detected many times. The rearrangement uses TRBV20-1 and TRBJ2-7, with D possibly TRBD2 on 6 matching bases. This CDR3 comprises 13 residues. Trimming stripped 1 base from V and 2 bases from J, with 9 bases between. Germline lookup yields CDR1 DFQATT and CDR2 SNEGSKA (reference sequence). The CDR3 DNA reads as TGCAGTGCTAGAGTTGGGGGGACCTACGAGCAGTACTTC. It yields the protein CSARVGGTYEQYF.

The genes are TRBV20-1 and TRBJ2-7, with D unresolved. The germline V and J ends were trimmed by 0 bases and 2 bases, with 11 bases remaining between them. The germline V gene encodes CDR1 DFQATT and CDR2 SNEGSKA (reference sequence). This CDR3 spans 14 amino acids. DNA for the CDR3: TGCAGTGCTAGAGATATGGACGGGCCCTACGAGCAGTACTTC. Its protein is CSARDMDGPYEQYF.

This clonotype has a count of ten or more. The V call is TRBV4-3, the J call TRBJ1-2; TRBD1 might be the D (6 bases). V lost 3 bases and J 0 bases, leaving 14 bases between the germline ends. The CDR3 spans 16 residues. Germline V gene lookup returns CDR1 LGHNA and CDR2 YSLEER. For the CDR3, the DNA is TGCGCCAGCAGCCAGCATCGGACAGAGACTAACTATGGCTACACCTTC. The encoded protein is CASSQHRTETNYGYTF.

This clonotype was seen many times. The rearrangement links TRBV7-2 to TRBJ1-1; D not resolved. Between the trimmed V and J ends, which lost 1 base and 8 bases, there was a span of 8 bases. The length of the CDR3 is 12 residues. Germline values: CDR1 SGHTA, CDR2 FQGNSA. CDR3 sequence: CASSLDSVEAFF. As DNA, the CDR3 is TGTGCCAGCAGCTTAGACTCAGTAGAAGCTTTCTTT.